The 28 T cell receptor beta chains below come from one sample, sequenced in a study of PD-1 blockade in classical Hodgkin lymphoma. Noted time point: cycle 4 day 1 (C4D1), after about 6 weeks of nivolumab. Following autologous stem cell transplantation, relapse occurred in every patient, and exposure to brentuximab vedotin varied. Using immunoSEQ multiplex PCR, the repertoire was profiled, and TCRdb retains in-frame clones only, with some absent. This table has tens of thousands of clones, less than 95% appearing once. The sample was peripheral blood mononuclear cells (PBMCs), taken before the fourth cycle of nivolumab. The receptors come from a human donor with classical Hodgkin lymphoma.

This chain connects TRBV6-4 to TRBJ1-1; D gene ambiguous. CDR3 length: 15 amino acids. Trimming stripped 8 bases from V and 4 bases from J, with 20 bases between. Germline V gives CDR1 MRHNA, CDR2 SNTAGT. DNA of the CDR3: TGTGCCAGCCAGCCTAGGGCAGGCCCGAGCACTGAAGCTTTCTTT. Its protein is CASQPRAGPSTEAFF.

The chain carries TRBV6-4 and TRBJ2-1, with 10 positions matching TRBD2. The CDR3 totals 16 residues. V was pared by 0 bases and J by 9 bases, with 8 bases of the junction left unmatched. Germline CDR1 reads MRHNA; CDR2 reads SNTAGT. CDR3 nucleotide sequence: TGTGCCAGCAGTGACTCGTCTGTAGCGGGGGGACGTGAGCAGTTCTTC. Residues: CASSDSSVAGGREQFF.

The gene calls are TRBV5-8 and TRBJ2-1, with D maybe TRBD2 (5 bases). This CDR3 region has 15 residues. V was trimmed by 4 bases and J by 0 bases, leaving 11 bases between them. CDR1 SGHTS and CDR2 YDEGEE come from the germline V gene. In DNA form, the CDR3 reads TGTGCCAGCAGCGCAGGACTTTTCTCCTACAATGAGCAGTTCTTC. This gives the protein CASSAGLFSYNEQFF.

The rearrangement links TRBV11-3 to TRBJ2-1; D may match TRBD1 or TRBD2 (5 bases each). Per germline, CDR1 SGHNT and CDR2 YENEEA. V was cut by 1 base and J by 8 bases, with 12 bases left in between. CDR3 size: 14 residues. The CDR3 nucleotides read TGTGCCAGCAGCTTAGTGGGGACGGTCCATGAGCAGTTCTTC. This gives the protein CASSLVGTVHEQFF.

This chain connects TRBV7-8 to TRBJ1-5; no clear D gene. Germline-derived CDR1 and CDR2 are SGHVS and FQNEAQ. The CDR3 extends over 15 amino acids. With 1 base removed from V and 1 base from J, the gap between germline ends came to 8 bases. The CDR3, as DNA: TGTGCCAGCAGCTTAGTGGGCGGGAGCAATCAGCCCCAGCATTTT. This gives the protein CASSLVGGSNQPQHF. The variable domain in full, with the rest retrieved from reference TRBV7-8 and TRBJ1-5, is GAGVSQSPRYKVAKRGQDVALRCDPISGHVSLFWYQQALGQGPEFLTYFQNEAQLDKSGLPSDRFFAERPEGSVSTLKIQRTQQEDSAVYLCASSLVGGSNQPQHFGDGTRLSIL.

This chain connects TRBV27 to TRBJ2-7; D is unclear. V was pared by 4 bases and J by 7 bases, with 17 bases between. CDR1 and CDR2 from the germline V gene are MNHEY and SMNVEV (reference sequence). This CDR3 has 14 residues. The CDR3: CASSSQAVHYEQYF. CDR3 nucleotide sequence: TGTGCCAGCAGTTCCCAGGCCGTCCACTATGAGCAGTACTTC.

The CDR3 loop reads CASSLEGARDTGELFF. CDR3 nucleotides: TGCGCCAGCAGCTTGGAGGGTGCAAGGGACACCGGGGAGCTGTTTTTT. The J gene is TRBJ2-2, the V gene TRBV5-1; D is uncertain. This CDR3 region has 16 residues. V lost 0 bases and J lost 3, with 12 bases in between. Germline loops: CDR1 SGHRS, CDR2 YFSETQ.

The CDR3 bases are TGTGCCAGCAGTTACTCGACGGGACGAGGGTACTACGAGCAGTACTTC. Translating it yields CASSYSTGRGYYEQYF. The chain carries TRBV6-6 and TRBJ2-7; either TRBD1 or TRBD2 may supply D (5 bases each). The CDR3 consists of 16 residues. Trimming stripped 0 bases from V and 3 bases from J, with 15 bases between. Germline-derived CDR1 and CDR2 are MNHNY and SVGAGI (reference sequence).

The CDR3 nucleotides are TGTGCCAGCAGTTACTACTCTAAAAGCTCCTACAATGAGCAGTTCTTC. Translation: CASSYYSKSSYNEQFF. V is TRBV6-5 and J is TRBJ2-1; D is unclear. Germline loops: CDR1 MNHEY, CDR2 SVGAGI. This CDR3 is 16 amino acids long. Between the trimmed V and J ends, which lost 1 base and 0 bases, there was a span of 10 bases.

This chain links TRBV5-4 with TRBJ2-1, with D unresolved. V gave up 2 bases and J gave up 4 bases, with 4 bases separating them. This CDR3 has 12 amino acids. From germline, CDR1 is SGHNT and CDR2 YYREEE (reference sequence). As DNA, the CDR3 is TGTGCCAGCAGCTTACCTTACAATGAGCAGTTCTTC. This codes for CASSLPYNEQFF.

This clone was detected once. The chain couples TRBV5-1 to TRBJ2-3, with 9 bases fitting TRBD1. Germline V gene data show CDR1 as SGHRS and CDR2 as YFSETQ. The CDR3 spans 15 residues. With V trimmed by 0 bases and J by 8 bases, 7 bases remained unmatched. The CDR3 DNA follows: TGCGCCAGCAGCTTGGGAGGACAGGGGAGGGCTACGCAGTATTTT. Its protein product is CASSLGGQGRATQYF. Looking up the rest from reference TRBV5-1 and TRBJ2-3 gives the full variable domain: KAGVTQTPRYLIKTRGQQVTLSCSPISGHRSVSWYQQTPGQGLQFLFEYFSETQRNKGNFPGRFSGRQFSNSRSEMNVSTLELGDSALYLCASSLGGQGRATQYFGPGTRLTVL.

This CDR3 reads CASSPQVTYNEQFF. The DNA for the CDR3 is TGTGCCAGTAGTCCGCAGGTTACATACAATGAGCAGTTCTTC. The chain combines TRBV19 with TRBJ2-1; no clear D. V dropped 5 bases and J dropped 4 bases, with 12 bases sitting between them. Germline V CDR1 and CDR2: LNHDA, SQIVND (reference sequence). This CDR3 spans 14 amino acids.

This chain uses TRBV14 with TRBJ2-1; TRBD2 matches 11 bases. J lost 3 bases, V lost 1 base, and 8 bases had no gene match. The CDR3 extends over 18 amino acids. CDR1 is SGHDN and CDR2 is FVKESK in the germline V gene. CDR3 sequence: CASSQVWLAGGIYNEQFF. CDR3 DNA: TGTGCCAGCAGCCAAGTATGGCTAGCGGGGGGAATCTACAATGAGCAGTTCTTC.

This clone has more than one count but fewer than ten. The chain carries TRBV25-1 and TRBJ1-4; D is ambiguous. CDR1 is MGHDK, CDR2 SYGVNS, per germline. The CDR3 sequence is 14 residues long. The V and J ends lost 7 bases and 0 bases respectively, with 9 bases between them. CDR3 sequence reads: CASTARATNEKLFF. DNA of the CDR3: TGTGCCAGCACAGCCCGTGCAACTAATGAAAAACTGTTTTTT.

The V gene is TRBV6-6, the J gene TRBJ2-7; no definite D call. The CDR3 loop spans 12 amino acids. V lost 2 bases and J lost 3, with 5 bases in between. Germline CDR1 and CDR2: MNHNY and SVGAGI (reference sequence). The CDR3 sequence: CASSYANYEQYF. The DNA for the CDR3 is TGTGCCAGCAGTTACGCCAACTACGAGCAGTACTTC.

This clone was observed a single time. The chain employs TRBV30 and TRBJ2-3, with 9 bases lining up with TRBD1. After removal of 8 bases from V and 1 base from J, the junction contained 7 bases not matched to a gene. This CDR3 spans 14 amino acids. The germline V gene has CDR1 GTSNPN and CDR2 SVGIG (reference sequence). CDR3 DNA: TGTGCCAGGCGACAGGGGGATGGCACAGATACGCAGTATTTT. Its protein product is CARRQGDGTDTQYF. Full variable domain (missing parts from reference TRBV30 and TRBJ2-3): SQTIHQWPATLVQPVGSPLSLECTVEGTSNPNLYWYRQAAGRGLQLLFYSVGIGQISSEVPQNLSASRPQDRQFILSSKKLLLSDSGFYLCARRQGDGTDTQYFGPGTRLTVL.

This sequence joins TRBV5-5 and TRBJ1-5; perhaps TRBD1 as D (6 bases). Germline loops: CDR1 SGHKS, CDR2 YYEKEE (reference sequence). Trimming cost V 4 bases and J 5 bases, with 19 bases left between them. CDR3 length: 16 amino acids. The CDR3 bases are TGTGCCAGCAGCCCGAGTCCGGGGGCGGCGGATCAGCCCCAGCATTTT. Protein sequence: CASSPSPGAADQPQHF.

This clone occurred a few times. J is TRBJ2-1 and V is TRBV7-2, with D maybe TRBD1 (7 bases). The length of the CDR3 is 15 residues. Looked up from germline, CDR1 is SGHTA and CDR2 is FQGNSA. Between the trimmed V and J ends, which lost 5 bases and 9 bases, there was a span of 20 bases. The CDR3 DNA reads TGTGCCAGCAGCCCCAGGGGGGCCCAAGGTCGTGAGCAGTTCTTC. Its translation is CASSPRGAQGREQFF.

The CDR3 spells CASSALSTGTIYQETQYF. The CDR3 DNA sequence: TGTGCCAGCAGCGCCCTTTCAACAGGGACCATCTATCAAGAGACCCAGTACTTC. The rearrangement joins TRBV9 to TRBJ2-5, with D possibly being TRBD1 (6 bases). V gave up 3 bases and J gave up 2 bases, with 23 bases separating them. This CDR3 region has 18 residues. Germline V gene sequence: CDR1 SGDLS, CDR2 YYNGEE.

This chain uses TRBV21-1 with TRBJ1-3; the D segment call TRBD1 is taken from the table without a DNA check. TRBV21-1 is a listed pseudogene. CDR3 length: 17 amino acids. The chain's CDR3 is CASSKNFGHVAGNTIYF. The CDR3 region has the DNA TGTGCCAGCAGCAAAAACTTCGGACATGTAGCTGGAAACACCATATATTTT.

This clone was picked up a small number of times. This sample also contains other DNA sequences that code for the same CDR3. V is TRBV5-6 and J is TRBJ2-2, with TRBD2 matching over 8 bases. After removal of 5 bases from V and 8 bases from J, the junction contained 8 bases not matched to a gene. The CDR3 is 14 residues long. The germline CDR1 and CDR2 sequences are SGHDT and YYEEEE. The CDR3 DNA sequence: TGTGCCAGCAGGATGCGGGGGGATGGAGGGGAGCTGTTTTTT. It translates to CASRMRGDGGELFF.

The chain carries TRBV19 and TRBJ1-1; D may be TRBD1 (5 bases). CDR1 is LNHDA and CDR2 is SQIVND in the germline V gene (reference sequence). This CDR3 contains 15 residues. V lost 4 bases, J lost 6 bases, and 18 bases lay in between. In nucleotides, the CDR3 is TGTGCCAGTAGTAGGACCAGGGATATCGGCTCTGAAGCTTTCTTT. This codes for CASSRTRDIGSEAFF. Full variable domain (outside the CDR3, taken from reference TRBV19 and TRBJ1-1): DGGITQSPKYLFRKEGQNVTLSCEQNLNHDAMYWYRQDPGQGLRLIYYSQIVNDFQKGDIAEGYSVSREKKESFPLTVTSAQKNPTAFYLCASSRTRDIGSEAFFGQGTRLTVV.

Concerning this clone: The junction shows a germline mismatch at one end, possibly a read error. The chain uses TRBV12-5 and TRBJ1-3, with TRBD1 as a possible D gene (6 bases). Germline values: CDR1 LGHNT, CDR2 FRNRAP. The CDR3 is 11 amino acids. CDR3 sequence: CASGLDRTAVF. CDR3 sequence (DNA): TGTGCTAGTGGTTTGGACCGGACAGCCGTTTTT.

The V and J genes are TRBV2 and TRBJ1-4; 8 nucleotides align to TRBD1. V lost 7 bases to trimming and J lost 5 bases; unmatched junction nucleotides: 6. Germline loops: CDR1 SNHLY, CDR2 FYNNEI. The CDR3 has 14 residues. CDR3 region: CASTVDRANEKLFF. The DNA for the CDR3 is TGTGCCAGCACAGTGGACAGGGCAAATGAAAAACTGTTTTTT.

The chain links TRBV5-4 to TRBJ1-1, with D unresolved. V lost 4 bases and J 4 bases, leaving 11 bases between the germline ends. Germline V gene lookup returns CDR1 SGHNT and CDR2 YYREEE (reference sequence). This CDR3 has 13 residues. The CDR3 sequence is CASSLPRSTEAFF. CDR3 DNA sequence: TGTGCCAGCAGCCTACCACGGTCCACTGAAGCTTTCTTT.

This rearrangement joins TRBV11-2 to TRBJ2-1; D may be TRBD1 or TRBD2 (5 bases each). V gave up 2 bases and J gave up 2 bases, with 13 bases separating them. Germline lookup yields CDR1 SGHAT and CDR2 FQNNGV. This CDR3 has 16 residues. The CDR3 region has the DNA TGTGCCAGCAGCTTATACGGGGCAAATCCCTACAATGAGCAGTTCTTC. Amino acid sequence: CASSLYGANPYNEQFF.

This CDR3 is CASSAGQGSGSPLHF. CDR3 sequence (DNA): TGTGCCAGCAGCGCCGGACAGGGTTCGGGTTCACCCCTCCACTTT. The gene calls are TRBV7-9 and TRBJ1-6; 8 nucleotides line up with TRBD1. CDR1 is SEHNR and CDR2 is FQNEAQ in the germline V gene (reference sequence). The CDR3 covers 15 residues. The J segment lost 9 bases and the V segment lost 5 bases, leaving 9 bases of the junction unmatched.

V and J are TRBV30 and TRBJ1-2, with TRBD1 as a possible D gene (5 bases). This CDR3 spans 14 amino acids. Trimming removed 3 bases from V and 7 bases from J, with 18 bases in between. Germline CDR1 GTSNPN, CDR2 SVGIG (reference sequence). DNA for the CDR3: TGTGCCTGGAGCCTAACCAGGGCAATGGGTGGCTACACCTTC. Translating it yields CAWSLTRAMGGYTF.